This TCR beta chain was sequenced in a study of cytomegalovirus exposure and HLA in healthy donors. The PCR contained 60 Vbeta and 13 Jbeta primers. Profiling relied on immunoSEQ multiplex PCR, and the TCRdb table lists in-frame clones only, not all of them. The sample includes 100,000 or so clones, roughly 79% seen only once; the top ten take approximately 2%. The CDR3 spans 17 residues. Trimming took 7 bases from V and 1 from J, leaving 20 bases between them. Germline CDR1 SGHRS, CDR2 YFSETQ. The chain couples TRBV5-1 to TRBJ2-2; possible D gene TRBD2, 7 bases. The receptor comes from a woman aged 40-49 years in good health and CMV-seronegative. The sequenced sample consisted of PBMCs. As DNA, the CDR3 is TGCGCCAGCCGAAGGGGAGGGGGGAGCCTGAACACCGGGGAGCTGTTTTTT. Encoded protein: CASRRGGGSLNTGELFF. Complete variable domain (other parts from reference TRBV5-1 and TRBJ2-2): KAGVTQTPRYLIKTRGQQVTLSCSPISGHRSVSWYQQTPGQGLQFLFEYFSETQRNKGNFPGRFSGRQFSNSRSEMNVSTLELGDSALYLCASRRGGGSLNTGELFFGEGSRLTVL.